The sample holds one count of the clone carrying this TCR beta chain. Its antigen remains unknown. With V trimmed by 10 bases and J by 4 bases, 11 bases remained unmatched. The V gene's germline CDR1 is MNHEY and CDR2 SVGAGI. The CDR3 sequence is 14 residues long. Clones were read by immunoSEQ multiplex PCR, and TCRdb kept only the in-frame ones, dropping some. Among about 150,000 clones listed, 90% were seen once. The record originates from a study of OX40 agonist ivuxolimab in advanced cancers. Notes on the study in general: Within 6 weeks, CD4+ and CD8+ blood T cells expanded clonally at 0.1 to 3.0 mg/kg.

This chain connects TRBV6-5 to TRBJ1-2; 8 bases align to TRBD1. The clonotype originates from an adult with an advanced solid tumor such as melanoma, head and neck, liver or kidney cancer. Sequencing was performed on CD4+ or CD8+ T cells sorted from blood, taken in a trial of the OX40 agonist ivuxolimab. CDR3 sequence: CATVETGGGYGYTF. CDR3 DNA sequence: TGTGCCACCGTAGAAACAGGGGGGGGCTATGGCTACACCTTC.